This T cell receptor beta chain was found in a study of regulatory T cells in long-lasting Graves disease. Construction of the TCR beta libraries employed iRepertoire HTBI primers in conjunction with Arm-PCR of CDR3 regions. TCRdb processed the multiplex PCR reads anew with MiXCR; each CDR3 protein has one entry. The sample contains approximately 400,000 distinct CDR3 sequences, 15% of which appear only once. Time point meaning: newly diagnosed GD, antithyroid drugs for less than 3 months. After RNA was extracted from PBMCs, the TCR library was made from it. The CDR3 totals 13 residues. Germline V gene lookup returns CDR1 SGHAT and CDR2 FQNNGV. The V gene lost 4 bases and the J gene lost 6 bases, with 10 bases spanning the gap. In this sample, this clonotype turned up many times. Its target is not known. The study, taken as a whole, reports: Persistent disease favored TRBV28, TRBJ1-2 and TRBJ2-5.

These data were also filed under a second study, of T cells in Graves' hyperthyroidism and ophthalmopathy. As reported in that work: The hyperthyroidism was newly diagnosed and had lasted under 2 months; the patients were aged 18 to 65. First-round RT-PCR of the TCR CDR3 relied on the HTBI primer set.

The origin of this receptor is a woman aged 40 to 50 with Graves disease. The sequencing used peripheral blood mononuclear cells (PBMCs), collected at new diagnosis, from a patient treated with antithyroid drugs. The chain uses TRBV11-2 and TRBJ2-1; no definite D call. Written as DNA, the CDR3 is TGTGCCAGCAGCTCAGACCCCGGCAATGAGCAGTTCTTC. This translates into CASSSDPGNEQFF.